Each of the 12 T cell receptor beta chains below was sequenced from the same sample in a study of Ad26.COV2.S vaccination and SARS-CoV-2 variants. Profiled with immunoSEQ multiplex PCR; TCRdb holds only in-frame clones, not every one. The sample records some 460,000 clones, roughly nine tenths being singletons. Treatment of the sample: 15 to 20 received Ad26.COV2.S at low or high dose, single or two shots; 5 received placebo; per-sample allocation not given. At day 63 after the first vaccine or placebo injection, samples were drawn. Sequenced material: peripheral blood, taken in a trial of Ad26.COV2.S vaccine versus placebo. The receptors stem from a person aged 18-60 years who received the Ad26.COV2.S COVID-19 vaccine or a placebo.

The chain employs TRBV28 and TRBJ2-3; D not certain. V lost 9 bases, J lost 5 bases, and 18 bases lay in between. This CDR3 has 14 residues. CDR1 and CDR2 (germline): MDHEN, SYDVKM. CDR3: CASEQLAALDTQYF. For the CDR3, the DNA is TGTGCCAGTGAGCAGTTGGCGGCTCTAGATACGCAGTATTTT.

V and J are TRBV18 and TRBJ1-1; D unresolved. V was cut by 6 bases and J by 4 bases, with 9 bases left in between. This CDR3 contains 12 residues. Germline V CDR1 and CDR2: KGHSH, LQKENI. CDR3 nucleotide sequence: TGTGCCAGCTCCCGATACAGCACTGAAGCTTTCTTT. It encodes CASSRYSTEAFF.

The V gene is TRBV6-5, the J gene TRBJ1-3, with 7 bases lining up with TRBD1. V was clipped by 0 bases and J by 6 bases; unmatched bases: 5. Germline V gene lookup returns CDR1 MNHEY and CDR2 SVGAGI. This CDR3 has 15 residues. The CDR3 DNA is TGTGCCAGCAGTTACTCGCGTACAGGGGTAAACACCATATATTTT. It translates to CASSYSRTGVNTIYF.

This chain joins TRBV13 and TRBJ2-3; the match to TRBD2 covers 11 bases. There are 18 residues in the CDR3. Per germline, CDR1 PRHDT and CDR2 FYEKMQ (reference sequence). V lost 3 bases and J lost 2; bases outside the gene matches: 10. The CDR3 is CASSFLAGGLTITDTQYF. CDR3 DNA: TGTGCCAGCAGCTTTTTAGCGGGAGGGCTCACTATCACAGATACGCAGTATTTT.

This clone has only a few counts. CDR3 bases: TGTGCCAGCAGCGTCCCGGGACAGGGATCACCCCTCCACTTT. It codes for CASSVPGQGSPLHF. The chain employs TRBV4-2 and TRBJ1-6; TRBD1 matches 9 bases. V lost 5 bases and J lost 10; bases outside the gene matches: 6. The CDR3 has 14 residues. The germline V gene encodes CDR1 LGHNA and CDR2 YNFKEQ.

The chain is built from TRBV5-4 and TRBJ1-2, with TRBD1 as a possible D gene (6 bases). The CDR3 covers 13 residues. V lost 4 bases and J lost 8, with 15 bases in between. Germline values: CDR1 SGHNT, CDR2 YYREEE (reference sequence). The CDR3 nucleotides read TGTGCCAGCAGCCTGGACAGCTCTGGCGGCTACACCTTC. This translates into CASSLDSSGGYTF.

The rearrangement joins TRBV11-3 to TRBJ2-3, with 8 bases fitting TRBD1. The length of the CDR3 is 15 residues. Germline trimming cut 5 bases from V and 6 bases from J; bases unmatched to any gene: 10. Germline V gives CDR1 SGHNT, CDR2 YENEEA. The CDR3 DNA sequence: TGTGCCAGCAGCCGTGGACAGGGTGGTATTGATACGCAGTATTTT. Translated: CASSRGQGGIDTQYF.

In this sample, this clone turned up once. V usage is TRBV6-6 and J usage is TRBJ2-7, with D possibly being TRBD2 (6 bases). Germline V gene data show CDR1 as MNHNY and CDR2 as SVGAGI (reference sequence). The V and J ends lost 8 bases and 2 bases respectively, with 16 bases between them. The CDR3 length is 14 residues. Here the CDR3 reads CASLRGTGAYEQYF. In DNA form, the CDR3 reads TGTGCCAGCCTCCGAGGTACGGGGGCCTACGAGCAGTACTTC.

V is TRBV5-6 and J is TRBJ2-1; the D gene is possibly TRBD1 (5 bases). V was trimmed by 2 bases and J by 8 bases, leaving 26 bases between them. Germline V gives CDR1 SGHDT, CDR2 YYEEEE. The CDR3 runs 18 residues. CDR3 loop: CASSFTFGQGPNTDEQFF. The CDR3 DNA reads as TGTGCCAGCAGCTTCACGTTTGGACAAGGGCCCAACACGGATGAGCAGTTCTTC.

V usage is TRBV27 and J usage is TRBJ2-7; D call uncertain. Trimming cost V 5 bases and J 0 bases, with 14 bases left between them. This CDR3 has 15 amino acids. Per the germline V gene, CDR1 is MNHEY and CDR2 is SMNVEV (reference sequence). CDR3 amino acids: CASSTRGRSSYEQYF. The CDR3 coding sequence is TGTGCCAGCAGTACCCGAGGCAGGAGCTCCTACGAGCAGTACTTC.

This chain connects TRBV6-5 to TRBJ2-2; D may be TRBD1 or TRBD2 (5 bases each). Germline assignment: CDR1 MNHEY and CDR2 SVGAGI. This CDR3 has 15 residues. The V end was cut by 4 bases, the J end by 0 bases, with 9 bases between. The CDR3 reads CASSFGGSNTGELFF. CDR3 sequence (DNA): TGTGCCAGCAGTTTTGGGGGATCGAACACCGGGGAGCTGTTTTTT.

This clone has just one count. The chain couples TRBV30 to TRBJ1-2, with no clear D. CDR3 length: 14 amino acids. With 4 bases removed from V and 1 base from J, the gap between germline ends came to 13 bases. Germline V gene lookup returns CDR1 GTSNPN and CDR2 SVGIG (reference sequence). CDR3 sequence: CAWTIMGVNYGYTF. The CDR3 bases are TGTGCCTGGACCATAATGGGCGTTAACTATGGCTACACCTTC.